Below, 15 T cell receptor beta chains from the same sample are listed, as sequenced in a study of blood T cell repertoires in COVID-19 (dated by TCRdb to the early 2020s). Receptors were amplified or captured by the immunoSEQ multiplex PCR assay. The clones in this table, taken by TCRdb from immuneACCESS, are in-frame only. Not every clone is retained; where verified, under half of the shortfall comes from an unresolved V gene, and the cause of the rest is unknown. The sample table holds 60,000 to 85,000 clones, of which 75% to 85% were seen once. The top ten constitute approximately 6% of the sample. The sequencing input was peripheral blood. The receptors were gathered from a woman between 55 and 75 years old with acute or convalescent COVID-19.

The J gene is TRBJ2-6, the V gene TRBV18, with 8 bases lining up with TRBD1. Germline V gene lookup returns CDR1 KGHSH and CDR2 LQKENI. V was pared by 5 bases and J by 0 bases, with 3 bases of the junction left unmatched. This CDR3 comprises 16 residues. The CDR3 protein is CASSKDRVSGANVLTF. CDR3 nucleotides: TGTGCCAGCTCAAAGGACAGGGTCTCTGGGGCCAACGTCCTGACTTTC.

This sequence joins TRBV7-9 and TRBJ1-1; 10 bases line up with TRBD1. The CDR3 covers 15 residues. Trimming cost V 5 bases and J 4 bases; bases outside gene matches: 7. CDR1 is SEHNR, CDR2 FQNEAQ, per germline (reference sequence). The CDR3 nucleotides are TGTGCCAGCAGCCTACGGACAGGGGGGGGCACTGAAGCTTTCTTT. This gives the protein CASSLRTGGGTEAFF.

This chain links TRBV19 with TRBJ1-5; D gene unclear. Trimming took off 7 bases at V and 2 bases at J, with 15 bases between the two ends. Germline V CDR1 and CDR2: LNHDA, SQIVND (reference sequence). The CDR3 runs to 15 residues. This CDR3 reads CASTLSREGNQPQHF. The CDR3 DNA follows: TGTGCCAGTACACTGTCCAGAGAGGGCAATCAGCCCCAGCATTTT.

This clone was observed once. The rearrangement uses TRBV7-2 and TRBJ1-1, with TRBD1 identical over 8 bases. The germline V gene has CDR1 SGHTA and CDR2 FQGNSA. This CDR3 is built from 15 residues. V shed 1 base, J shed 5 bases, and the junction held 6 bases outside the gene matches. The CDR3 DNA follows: TGTGCCAGCAGCTTAGGAGGACAGGGAAGGACTGAAGCTTTCTTT. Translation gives CASSLGGQGRTEAFF. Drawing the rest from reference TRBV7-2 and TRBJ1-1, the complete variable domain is GAGVSQSPSNKVTEKGKDVELRCDPISGHTALYWYRQSLGQGLEFLIYFQGNSAPDKSGLPSDRFSAERTGGSVSTLTIQRTQQEDSAVYLCASSLGGQGRTEAFFGQGTRLTVV.

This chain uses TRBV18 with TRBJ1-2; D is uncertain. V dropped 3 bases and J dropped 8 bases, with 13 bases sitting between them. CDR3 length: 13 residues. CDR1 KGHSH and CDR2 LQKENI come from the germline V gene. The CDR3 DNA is TGTGCCAGCTCACCGCTGTCAGAGGAGGGCTACACCTTC. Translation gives CASSPLSEEGYTF.

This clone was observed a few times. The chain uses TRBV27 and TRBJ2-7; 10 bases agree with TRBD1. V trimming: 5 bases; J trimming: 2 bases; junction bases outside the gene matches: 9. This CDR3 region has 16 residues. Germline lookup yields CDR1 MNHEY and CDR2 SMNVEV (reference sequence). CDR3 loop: CASSPSTGGRTYEQYF. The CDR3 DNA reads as TGTGCCAGCAGTCCCTCGACAGGGGGCAGGACCTACGAGCAGTACTTC.

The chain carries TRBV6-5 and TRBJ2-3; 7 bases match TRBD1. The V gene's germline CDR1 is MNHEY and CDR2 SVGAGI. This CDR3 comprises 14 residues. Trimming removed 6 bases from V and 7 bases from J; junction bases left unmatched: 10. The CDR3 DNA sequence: TGTGCCAGCAGGCTAACTCCGACAGGGAATACGCAGTATTTT. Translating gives CASRLTPTGNTQYF.

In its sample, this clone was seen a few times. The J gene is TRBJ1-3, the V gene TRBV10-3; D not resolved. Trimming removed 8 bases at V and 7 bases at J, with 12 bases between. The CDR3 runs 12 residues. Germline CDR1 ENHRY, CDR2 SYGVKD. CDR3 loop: CAIGGLLNTIYF. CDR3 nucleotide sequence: TGTGCCATCGGTGGACTGCTGAACACCATATATTTT.

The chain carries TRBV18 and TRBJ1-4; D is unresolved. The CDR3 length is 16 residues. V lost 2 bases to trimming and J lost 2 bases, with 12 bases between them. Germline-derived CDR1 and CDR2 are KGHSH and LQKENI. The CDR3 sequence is CASSPRGSGTNEKLFF. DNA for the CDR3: TGTGCCAGCTCACCAAGAGGGAGCGGGACTAATGAAAAACTGTTTTTT.

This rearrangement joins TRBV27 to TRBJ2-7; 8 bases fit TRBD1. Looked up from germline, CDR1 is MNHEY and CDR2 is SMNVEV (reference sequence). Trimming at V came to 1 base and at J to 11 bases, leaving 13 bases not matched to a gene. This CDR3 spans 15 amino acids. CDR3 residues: CASSLYHRGISIEYF. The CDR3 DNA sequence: TGTGCCAGCAGTTTATATCACAGGGGGATATCAATAGAGTACTTC.

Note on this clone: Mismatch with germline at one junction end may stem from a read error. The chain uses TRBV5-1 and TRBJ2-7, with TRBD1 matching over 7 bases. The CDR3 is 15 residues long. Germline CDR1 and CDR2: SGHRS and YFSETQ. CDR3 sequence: CASSLVEPPGTDSDF. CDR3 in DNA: TGCGCCAGCAGCTTGGTCGAACCTCCCGGGACAGACTCGGACTTC.

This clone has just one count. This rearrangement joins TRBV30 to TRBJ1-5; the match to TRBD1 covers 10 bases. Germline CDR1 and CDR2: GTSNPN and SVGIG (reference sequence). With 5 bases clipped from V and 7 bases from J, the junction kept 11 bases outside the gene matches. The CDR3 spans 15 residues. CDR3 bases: TGTGCCTGGGGGCGCCCGACAGGGGGCGTACAGCCCCAGCATTTT. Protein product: CAWGRPTGGVQPQHF.

This CDR3 is CASRKGQGVSYEQYF. The CDR3 DNA reads TGCGCCAGCAGGAAGGGACAGGGGGTATCCTACGAGCAGTACTTC. The gene calls are TRBV10-2 and TRBJ2-7; 11 nucleotides align to TRBD1. The CDR3 contains 15 residues. The V gene's germline CDR1 is WSHSY and CDR2 SAAADI. The V segment lost 6 bases and the J segment 1 base; nucleotides outside the gene matches: 5.

As DNA, the CDR3 is TGTGCCAGCAGCGAGGGTGGTCTGGATGGCTACACCTTC. The encoded protein is CASSEGGLDGYTF. This chain links TRBV2 with TRBJ1-2, with D unresolved. The CDR3 length is 13 residues. V lost 6 bases, J lost 6 bases, and 14 bases lay in between. Per germline, CDR1 SNHLY and CDR2 FYNNEI.

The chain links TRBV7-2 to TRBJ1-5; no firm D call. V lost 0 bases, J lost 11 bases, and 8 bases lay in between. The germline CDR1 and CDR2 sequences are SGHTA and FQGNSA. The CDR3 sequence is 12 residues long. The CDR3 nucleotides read TGTGCCAGCAGCTTAGCCGGGATGACCCAGCATTTT. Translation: CASSLAGMTQHF.